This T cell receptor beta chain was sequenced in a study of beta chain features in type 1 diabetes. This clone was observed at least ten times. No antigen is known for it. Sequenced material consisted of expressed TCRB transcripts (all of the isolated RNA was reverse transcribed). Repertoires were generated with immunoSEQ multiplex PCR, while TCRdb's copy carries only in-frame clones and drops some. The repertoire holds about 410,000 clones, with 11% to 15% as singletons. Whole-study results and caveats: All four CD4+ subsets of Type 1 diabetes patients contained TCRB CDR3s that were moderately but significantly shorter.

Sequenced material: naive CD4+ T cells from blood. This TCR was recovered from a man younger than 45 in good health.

This CDR3 reads CASRDELRGTQYF. The DNA for the CDR3 is TGTGCCAGCAGGGACGAGCTCCGAGGGACCCAGTACTTC. The chain couples TRBV25-1 to TRBJ2-5; D is ambiguous. Germline CDR1 and CDR2: MGHDK and SYGVNS. Trimming took off 6 bases at V and 7 bases at J, with 15 bases between the two ends. CDR3 length equals 13 residues.